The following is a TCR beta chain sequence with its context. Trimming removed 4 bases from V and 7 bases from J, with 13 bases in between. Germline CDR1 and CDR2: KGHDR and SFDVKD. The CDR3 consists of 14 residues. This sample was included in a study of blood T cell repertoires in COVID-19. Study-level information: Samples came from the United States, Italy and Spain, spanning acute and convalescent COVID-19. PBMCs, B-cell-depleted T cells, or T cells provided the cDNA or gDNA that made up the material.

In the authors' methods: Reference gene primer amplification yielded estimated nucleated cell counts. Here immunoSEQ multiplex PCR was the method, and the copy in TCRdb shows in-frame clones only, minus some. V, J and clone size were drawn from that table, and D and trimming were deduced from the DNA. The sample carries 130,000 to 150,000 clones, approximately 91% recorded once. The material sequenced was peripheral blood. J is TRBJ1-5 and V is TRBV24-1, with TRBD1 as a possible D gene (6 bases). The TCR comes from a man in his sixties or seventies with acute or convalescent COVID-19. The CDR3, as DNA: TGTGCCACCAGTGACGCAACAGGGTCCCAGCCCCAGCATTTT. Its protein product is CATSDATGSQPQHF.